These 16 T cell receptor beta chains originate from one sample sequenced in a study of cytomegalovirus exposure and HLA in healthy donors (dated by TCRdb to between 2016 and 2019). The library was generated by the immunoSEQ multiplex PCR assay. A mixture of 60 forward primers for TCR Vbeta segments and 13 reverse primers for TCR Jbeta segments was used in the multiplex PCR. TCRdb took over this immuneACCESS table, retaining in-frame rearrangements with V and J assigned. Such tables are incomplete; in checked studies, under half of the missing clones stem from an unresolved V gene, and the remainder is unexplained. This sample gives roughly 150,000 clones in total; over 70% of them show up just once. The ten biggest clones cover approximately 6.8% of the sample. Sequenced material: PBMCs. These receptors were obtained from a man under 40 in good health and CMV-seronegative.

This clone was seen only once. The chain uses TRBV6-1 and TRBJ1-2; the match to TRBD1 covers 7 bases. Unmatched junction bases numbered 11, after V lost 7 bases and J lost 3 bases. Per germline, CDR1 MNHNS and CDR2 SASEGT. This CDR3 contains 15 residues. CDR3 nucleotides: TGTGCCAGCACCCTAAGACAGGGTGACGACTATGGCTACACCTTC. Translated, it gives CASTLRQGDDYGYTF.

The V gene is TRBV19, the J gene TRBJ1-3, with unresolved D. The germline V and J ends were trimmed by 4 bases and 3 bases, with 13 bases remaining between them. The CDR3 spans 15 residues. Germline V gene lookup returns CDR1 LNHDA and CDR2 SQIVND (reference sequence). The CDR3 loop reads CASSTPVTDGNTIYF. CDR3 nucleotide sequence: TGTGCCAGTAGTACCCCCGTGACTGATGGAAACACCATATATTTT.

This sequence joins TRBV11-2 and TRBJ1-2; D remains ambiguous. The CDR3 is 14 residues long. Trimming pared 0 bases from V and 4 bases from J, leaving 9 bases between. The germline V gene has CDR1 SGHAT and CDR2 FQNNGV. The CDR3 nucleotides are TGTGCCAGCAGCTTAGATCAAGCGGTCTATGGCTACACCTTC. This translates into CASSLDQAVYGYTF. Together with reference TRBV11-2 and TRBJ1-2, the CDR3 gives the full variable domain: EAGVAQSPRYKIIEKRQSVAFWCNPISGHATLYWYQQILGQGPKLLIQFQNNGVVDDSQLPKDRFSAERLKGVDSTLKIQPAKLEDSAVYLCASSLDQAVYGYTFGSGTRLTVV.

V is TRBV28 and J is TRBJ2-5, with 7 positions matching TRBD2. The CDR3 is 16 amino acids. CDR1 and CDR2 from the germline V gene are MDHEN and SYDVKM. Trimming cost V 6 bases and J 1 base; bases outside gene matches: 11. The CDR3: CASSLGRGWGQETQYF. The CDR3 region has the DNA TGTGCCAGCAGCCTTGGGAGGGGATGGGGCCAAGAGACCCAGTACTTC.

This rearrangement joins TRBV5-4 to TRBJ1-1, with 7 positions matching TRBD1. CDR1 and CDR2 (germline): SGHNT, YYREEE (reference sequence). This CDR3 region has 13 residues. The junction had 2 bases not matched to a gene; V was cut back by 5 bases and J by 1 base. This chain's CDR3 is CASRGQSNTEAFF. DNA for the CDR3: TGTGCCAGCAGGGGACAGTCGAACACTGAAGCTTTCTTT.

This chain connects TRBV28 to TRBJ1-2; no reliable D call. Deletions cut 5 bases from V and 6 bases from J, with 19 bases between. The germline CDR1 and CDR2 sequences are MDHEN and SYDVKM. The CDR3 loop spans 15 amino acids. CDR3 region: CASSPRRPQGHGYTF. The DNA of the CDR3 is TGTGCCAGCAGTCCCCGGAGGCCCCAAGGTCATGGCTACACCTTC.

The chain carries TRBV28 and TRBJ2-5; 9 bases line up with TRBD2. The J segment lost 5 bases and the V segment lost 6 bases, leaving 7 bases of the junction unmatched. CDR3 length equals 14 residues. The V gene's germline CDR1 is MDHEN and CDR2 SYDVKM. CDR3 loop: CASRGAGGKETQYF. The CDR3 region has the DNA TGTGCCAGCAGGGGGGCGGGGGGGAAGGAGACCCAGTACTTC.

The chain uses TRBV28 and TRBJ1-5; 7 bases line up with TRBD1. Germline loops: CDR1 MDHEN, CDR2 SYDVKM. V was clipped by 5 bases and J by 0 bases; unmatched bases: 4. The CDR3 is made up of 15 amino acids. CDR3 loop: CASSPTGYSNQPQHF. The DNA of the CDR3 is TGTGCCAGCAGTCCGACAGGGTATAGCAATCAGCCCCAGCATTTT.

The gene calls are TRBV9 and TRBJ2-7, with 11 positions matching TRBD1. The CDR3 covers 14 residues. Germline V gives CDR1 SGDLS, CDR2 YYNGEE. The J segment lost 6 bases and the V segment lost 2 bases, leaving 4 bases of the junction unmatched. The CDR3 bases are TGTGCCAGCAGCGTTGGGACAGGGGGAATCGAGCAGTACTTC. It yields the protein CASSVGTGGIEQYF. Variable domain in full (rest from reference TRBV9 and TRBJ2-7): DSGVTQTPKHLITATGQRVTLRCSPRSGDLSVYWYQQSLDQGLQFLIQYYNGEERAKGNILERFSAQQFPDLHSELNLSSLELGDSALYFCASSVGTGGIEQYFGPGTRLTVT.

The genes are TRBV11-2 and TRBJ2-7; 8 positions agree with TRBD2. The CDR3 totals 15 residues. The germline gives CDR1 SGHAT, CDR2 FQNNGV. The V and J ends lost 2 bases and 3 bases, in that order; junction bases with no gene match: 6. The CDR3 sequence is CASSLRSSGYYEQYF. The CDR3, as DNA: TGTGCCAGCAGCTTAAGGTCTAGCGGGTACTACGAGCAGTACTTC.

The CDR3 nucleotides read TGTGCCAGCAGCGGGGGACAGGGTCGGAAAGCTTTCTTT. Translating gives CASSGGQGRKAFF. This chain joins TRBV9 and TRBJ1-1, with 9 bases aligning to TRBD1. The germline V gene encodes CDR1 SGDLS and CDR2 YYNGEE. The CDR3 is 13 residues long. Losses at the gene ends were 3 bases for V and 9 bases for J; bases not matched to a gene: 6.

The rearrangement joins TRBV30 to TRBJ1-3, with a possible D match to TRBD1 (5 bases). Germline V gene sequence: CDR1 GTSNPN, CDR2 SVGIG (reference sequence). The CDR3 has 14 amino acids. V was trimmed by 4 bases and J by 0 bases, leaving 10 bases between them. The CDR3: CAWNWGGSGNTIYF. Written as DNA, the CDR3 is TGTGCCTGGAACTGGGGGGGCTCTGGAAACACCATATATTTT.

This chain joins TRBV5-1 and TRBJ2-3; TRBD1 matches 8 bases. After removal of 1 base from V and 3 bases from J, the junction contained 13 bases not matched to a gene. Germline V lookup: CDR1 SGHRS, CDR2 YFSETQ. This CDR3 contains 18 residues. CDR3 bases: TGCGCCAGCAGCTTGTACGGACAGGGACCTTCTTATACAGATACGCAGTATTTT. This translates into CASSLYGQGPSYTDTQYF.

This clone was observed a handful of times. This sequence joins TRBV7-9 and TRBJ2-5, with TRBD2 as a possible D gene (6 bases). V dropped 10 bases and J dropped 6 bases, with 15 bases sitting between them. There are 12 residues in the CDR3. CDR1 and CDR2 (germline): SEHNR, FQNEAQ (reference sequence). CDR3 in amino acids: CATDTGGKTQYF. In DNA form, the CDR3 reads TGTGCCACCGACACTGGAGGGAAGACCCAGTACTTC.

J is TRBJ2-7 and V is TRBV11-2, with TRBD1 matching 9 bases. This CDR3 region has 14 residues. Per the germline V gene, CDR1 is SGHAT and CDR2 is FQNNGV. With 3 bases clipped from V and 3 bases from J, the junction kept 3 bases outside the gene matches. CDR3 loop: CASSLGTGSYEQYF. The CDR3 nucleotides read TGTGCCAGCAGCTTGGGGACAGGGAGCTACGAGCAGTACTTC.

This clone appeared a few times. The J gene is TRBJ2-1, the V gene TRBV30, with a weak D call TRBD1 (5 bases). The CDR3 is 16 amino acids. V was shortened by 0 bases and J by 4 bases, with 16 bases between the two germline ends. Germline values: CDR1 GTSNPN, CDR2 SVGIG (reference sequence). The CDR3 DNA sequence: TGTGCCTGGAGTGTTTGGGCCAGGGCAGGGTACAATGAGCAGTTCTTC. Its translation: CAWSVWARAGYNEQFF.